These 20 T cell receptor beta chains originate from one sample sequenced in a study of blood T cell repertoires in COVID-19 (dated by TCRdb to about 2020). Library method: the immunoSEQ multiplex PCR assay. Imported from immuneACCESS, the table was reduced by TCRdb to in-frame sequences with V and J called. These copies leave out some clones; in studies compared against another copy, an unresolved V gene accounts for under half, and the cause of the remainder is not known. For this sample there are approximately 70,000 clones; around nine tenths appear just once. The ten largest account for roughly 8% of the sample. Sequenced sample: peripheral blood. The receptors here all came from a human donor in a cohort sampled during active COVID-19.

V gene TRBV9 combines with J gene TRBJ1-1, with 9 bases fitting TRBD1. The junction had 7 bases not matched to a gene; V was cut back by 4 bases and J by 0 bases. The CDR3 sequence is 16 residues long. Looked up from germline, CDR1 is SGDLS and CDR2 is YYNGEE. This CDR3 is CASSPTGTGMNTEAFF. The CDR3 region has the DNA TGTGCCAGCAGCCCGACAGGGACAGGGATGAACACTGAAGCTTTCTTT.

This sequence joins TRBV27 and TRBJ1-5; maybe TRBD1 (6 bases). This CDR3 has 14 amino acids. CDR1 and CDR2 from the germline V gene are MNHEY and SMNVEV (reference sequence). V lost 5 bases and J lost 7, with 15 bases in between. The CDR3 DNA reads TGTGCCAGCAGTGTTCAGGGGTTAGGCCAGCCCCAGCATTTT. Encoded protein: CASSVQGLGQPQHF.

This chain links TRBV7-2 with TRBJ2-6, with 7 bases lining up with TRBD1. This CDR3 comprises 15 residues. With V trimmed by 5 bases and J by 5 bases, 6 bases remained unmatched. Germline V gene data show CDR1 as SGHTA and CDR2 as FQGNSA. The CDR3 spells CASSPDRVRANVLTF. CDR3 nucleotides: TGTGCCAGCAGCCCCGACAGGGTACGGGCCAACGTCCTGACTTTC.

The J gene is TRBJ2-7, the V gene TRBV2, with 8 bases fitting TRBD2. The CDR3 has 15 residues. After removal of 6 bases from V and 2 bases from J, the junction contained 9 bases not matched to a gene. Germline loops: CDR1 SNHLY, CDR2 FYNNEI. DNA for the CDR3: TGTGCCAGCAGCGATCTGCGGGGGGTCACCTACGAGCAGTACTTC. It encodes CASSDLRGVTYEQYF.

The V gene is TRBV4-1, the J gene TRBJ1-1; D call uncertain. Germline loops: CDR1 MGHRA, CDR2 YSYEKL. The CDR3 extends over 15 amino acids. V was cut by 0 bases and J by 3 bases, with 11 bases left in between. The CDR3 DNA reads TGCGCCAGCAGCCAAGATCGGTCTATGGACACTGAAGCTTTCTTT. This encodes CASSQDRSMDTEAFF.

The rearrangement joins TRBV5-1 to TRBJ1-2; D might be TRBD1 (5 bases). The CDR3 has 15 amino acids. Germline V gene sequence: CDR1 SGHRS, CDR2 YFSETQ. Trimming removed 1 base at V and 7 bases at J, with 17 bases between. The CDR3 nucleotides read TGCGCCAGCAGCTTGCCCCTGGGGGGGAGAAGTGGCTACACCTTC. It is translated as CASSLPLGGRSGYTF.

J is TRBJ1-5 and V is TRBV27; 11 positions match TRBD1. Trimming at V came to 6 bases and at J to 0 bases, leaving 7 bases not matched to a gene. CDR1 and CDR2 from the germline V gene are MNHEY and SMNVEV (reference sequence). The CDR3 has 17 amino acids. CDR3 bases: TGTGCCAGCAGAACCGGGACAGGGGGTTATAGCAATCAGCCCCAGCATTTT. It is translated as CASRTGTGGYSNQPQHF.

The J gene is TRBJ1-5, the V gene TRBV6-2 or TRBV6-3, with TRBD1 identical over 8 bases. Trimming took 0 bases from V and 6 from J; bases not matched to a gene: 13. The CDR3 runs to 18 residues. In germline, CDR1 is MNHEY, CDR2 SVGEGT. This CDR3 is CASSYSFSTGGISQPQHF. The DNA of the CDR3 is TGTGCCAGCAGTTACTCGTTCTCCACAGGGGGAATTAGTCAGCCCCAGCATTTT.

V usage is TRBV11-2 and J usage is TRBJ2-6; TRBD1 is a possible D gene (6 bases). This CDR3 comprises 16 residues. V was shortened by 0 bases and J by 0 bases, with 6 bases between the two germline ends. CDR1 is SGHAT and CDR2 is FQNNGV in the germline V gene. CDR3 in DNA: TGTGCCAGCAGCTTAGAAGGGGGCTCTGGGGCCAACGTCCTGACTTTC. It is translated as CASSLEGGSGANVLTF.

The chain combines TRBV14 with TRBJ2-7, with 12 bases fitting TRBD1. The J segment lost 3 bases and the V segment lost 4 bases, leaving 7 bases of the junction unmatched. The CDR3 sequence is 16 residues long. In germline, CDR1 is SGHDN, CDR2 FVKESK. CDR3 DNA sequence: TGTGCCAGCAGCCTAACCGGGACAGGGGGCTACTACGAGCAGTACTTC. Its protein product is CASSLTGTGGYYEQYF. Looking up the rest from reference TRBV14 and TRBJ2-7 gives the full variable domain: EAGVTQFPSHSVIEKGQTVTLRCDPISGHDNLYWYRRVMGKEIKFLLHFVKESKQDESGMPNNRFLAERTGGTYSTLKVQPAELEDSGVYFCASSLTGTGGYYEQYFGPGTRLTVT.

This clone came up once. Other DNA sequences within the sample encode an identical CDR3. The chain uses TRBV30 and TRBJ1-5, with unresolved D. Germline values: CDR1 GTSNPN, CDR2 SVGIG (reference sequence). The CDR3 is 14 amino acids. V was shortened by 0 bases and J by 4 bases, with 10 bases between the two germline ends. The DNA of the CDR3 is TGTGCCTGGAGTGTAAAGGGCGGGAATCAGCCCCAGCATTTT. Protein: CAWSVKGGNQPQHF.

This chain joins TRBV2 and TRBJ2-5, with a weak D call TRBD2 (5 bases). Germline V gene sequence: CDR1 SNHLY, CDR2 FYNNEI. V was cut by 1 base and J by 4 bases, with 10 bases left in between. CDR3 size: 14 residues. The CDR3 is CASSEVALGETQYF. The CDR3, as DNA: TGTGCCAGCAGTGAAGTAGCGCTAGGAGAGACCCAGTACTTC.

V gene TRBV7-3 combines with J gene TRBJ2-7; D is perhaps TRBD2 (6 bases). Trimming cost V 1 base and J 6 bases, with 10 bases left between them. The germline gives CDR1 SGHTA, CDR2 FQGTGA. The CDR3 runs to 13 residues. CDR3 nucleotide sequence: TGTGCCAGCAGCTTAAAGGTCGGGGGCGAGCAGTACTTC. It specifies CASSLKVGGEQYF.

This sequence joins TRBV7-8 and TRBJ2-7, with 8 bases that match TRBD2. Germline V lookup: CDR1 SGHVS, CDR2 FQNEAQ. This CDR3 is 15 amino acids long. J was trimmed by 5 bases and V by 5 bases; bases with no gene match: 11. CDR3 sequence (DNA): TGTGCCAGCAGCCCTAGCGGGTCGTTAGGGGACGAGCAGTACTTC. It translates to CASSPSGSLGDEQYF. Complete variable domain (other parts from reference TRBV7-8 and TRBJ2-7): GAGVSQSPRYKVAKRGQDVALRCDPISGHVSLFWYQQALGQGPEFLTYFQNEAQLDKSGLPSDRFFAERPEGSVSTLKIQRTQQEDSAVYLCASSPSGSLGDEQYFGPGTRLTVT.

The chain couples TRBV24-1 to TRBJ1-2; D may be TRBD1 (5 bases). Trimming removed 5 bases at V and 6 bases at J, with 15 bases between. Germline CDR1 is KGHDR and CDR2 is SFDVKD. This CDR3 has 14 residues. In DNA form, the CDR3 reads TGTGCCACCAGTGCCAGGGATCAATCGAATGGCTACACCTTC. Its protein is CATSARDQSNGYTF.

This rearrangement joins TRBV24-1 to TRBJ1-5; 9 nucleotides line up with TRBD1. The germline gives CDR1 KGHDR, CDR2 SFDVKD. The CDR3 loop spans 15 amino acids. With V trimmed by 4 bases and J by 1 base, 1 base remained unmatched. The CDR3 loop reads CATSEGTGSNQPQHF. CDR3 bases: TGTGCCACCAGTGAAGGGACAGGGAGCAATCAGCCCCAGCATTTT.

The V gene is TRBV27, the J gene TRBJ1-2; 7 bases map to TRBD1. The CDR3 is made up of 15 amino acids. The V gene end was trimmed by 0 bases and the J gene end by 7 bases; junction bases not matched to a gene: 8. Germline lookup yields CDR1 MNHEY and CDR2 SMNVEV (reference sequence). The CDR3 region is CASSLSGLAGGGYTF. The CDR3 DNA reads TGTGCCAGCAGTTTATCGGGTTTAGCAGGGGGTGGCTACACCTTC.

This chain uses TRBV11-2 with TRBJ1-1; 11 bases fit TRBD1. The CDR3 is 19 residues long. The trim removed 2 bases at V and 3 bases at J, leaving 14 bases unmatched. Germline loops: CDR1 SGHAT, CDR2 FQNNGV. CDR3 nucleotide sequence: TGTGCCAGCAGCTTATGGTTGGACAGGGGGCTTCGAAGGGACACTGAAGCTTTCTTT. Protein product: CASSLWLDRGLRRDTEAFF.

The chain couples TRBV30 to TRBJ2-5; 7 positions match TRBD2. Germline values: CDR1 GTSNPN, CDR2 SVGIG (reference sequence). This CDR3 is built from 14 residues. V shed 3 bases and J 2 bases; nucleotides not matched to a gene: 6. CDR3 sequence: CAWRVTGGQETQYF. The CDR3 DNA is TGTGCCTGGAGGGTCACGGGAGGACAAGAGACCCAGTACTTC.

This clone was detected only once. The CDR3 DNA reads TGTGCCACGCTCGGACAGGGACGCTCTGGGGCCAACGTCCTGACTTTC. Translated: CATLGQGRSGANVLTF. J is TRBJ2-6 and V is TRBV28; 8 bases are a match to TRBD1. Germline values: CDR1 MDHEN, CDR2 SYDVKM. J lost 0 bases, V lost 10 bases, and 8 bases had no gene match. The CDR3 is made up of 16 amino acids.